This T cell receptor beta chain is drawn from a study of blood T cell repertoires in COVID-19. Study details: The United States, Italy and Spain provided the acute and convalescent COVID-19 samples.

Here immunoSEQ multiplex PCR was the method, and the copy in TCRdb shows in-frame clones only, minus some. The table shows around 380,000 clones, with around 87% occurring only once. The age range of participants was 18 to 89 years, with residence in fewer than 25 US areas. Two negative PCRs, clearance, or symptom resolution were required of recovered Cohort 3 donors. This clone was seen only once. Trimming removed 5 bases at V and 5 bases at J, with 15 bases between. Germline CDR1 LGHDT, CDR2 YNNKEL (reference sequence). The length of the CDR3 is 15 residues. The sample taken for sequencing was PBMCs or T cells enriched from blood (not recorded which). The chain couples TRBV3-1 (or the pseudogene TRBV3-2) to TRBJ1-4; the D is unclear. This TCR derives from a man aged 30-40 years who had recovered from COVID-19. For the CDR3, the DNA is TGTGCCAGCAGCGCCCGGGATTTGGGAAATGAAAAACTGTTTTTT. Its protein product is CASSARDLGNEKLFF.